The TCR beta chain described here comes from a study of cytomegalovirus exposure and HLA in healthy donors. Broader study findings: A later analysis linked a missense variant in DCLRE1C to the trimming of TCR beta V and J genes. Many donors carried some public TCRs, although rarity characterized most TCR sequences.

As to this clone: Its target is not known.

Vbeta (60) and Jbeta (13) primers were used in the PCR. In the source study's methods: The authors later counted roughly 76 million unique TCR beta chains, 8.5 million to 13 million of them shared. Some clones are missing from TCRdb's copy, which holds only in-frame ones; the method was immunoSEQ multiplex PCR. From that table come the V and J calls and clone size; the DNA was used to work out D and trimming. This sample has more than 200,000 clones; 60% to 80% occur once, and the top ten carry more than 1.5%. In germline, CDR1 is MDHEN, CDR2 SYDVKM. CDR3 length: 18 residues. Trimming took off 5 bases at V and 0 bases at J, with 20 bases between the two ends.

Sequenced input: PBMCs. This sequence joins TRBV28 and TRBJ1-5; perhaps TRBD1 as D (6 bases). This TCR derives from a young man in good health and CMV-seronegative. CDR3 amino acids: CASSLYGVQGNSNQPQHF. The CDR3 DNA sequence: TGTGCCAGCAGTCTCTACGGGGTACAGGGTAATAGCAATCAGCCCCAGCATTTT.